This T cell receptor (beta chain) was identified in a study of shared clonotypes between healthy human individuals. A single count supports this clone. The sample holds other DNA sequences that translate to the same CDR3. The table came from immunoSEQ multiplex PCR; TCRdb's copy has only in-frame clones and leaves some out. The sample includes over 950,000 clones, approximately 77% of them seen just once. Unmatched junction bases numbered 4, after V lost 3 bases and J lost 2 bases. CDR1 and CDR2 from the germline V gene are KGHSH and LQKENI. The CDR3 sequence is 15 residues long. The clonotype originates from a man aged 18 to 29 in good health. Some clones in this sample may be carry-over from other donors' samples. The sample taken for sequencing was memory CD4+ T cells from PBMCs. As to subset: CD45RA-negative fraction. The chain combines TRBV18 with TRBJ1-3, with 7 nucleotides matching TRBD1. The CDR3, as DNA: TGTGCCAGCTCACCCCCCGGGACAGCTGGAAACACCATATATTTT. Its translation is CASSPPGTAGNTIYF. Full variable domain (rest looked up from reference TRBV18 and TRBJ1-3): NAGVMQNPRHLVRRRGQEARLRCSPMKGHSHVYWYRQLPEEGLKFMVYLQKENIIDESGMPKERFSAEFPKEGPSILRIQQVVRGDSAAYFCASSPPGTAGNTIYFGEGSWLTVV.